This paragraph covers one TCR beta chain sequence. The CDR3 loop spans 15 amino acids. Germline loops: CDR1 MDHEN, CDR2 SYDVKM. V was pared by 7 bases and J by 4 bases, with 19 bases between. These data are taken from a study of T cell responses to AZD1222 COVID-19 vaccine. Here immunoSEQ multiplex PCR was the method, and the copy in TCRdb shows in-frame clones only, minus some. This sample carries about 90,000 clones, around 86% of them seen once, and the ten largest clones take 6% to 9%. The source material was peripheral blood, sampled on day 0 of AZD1222 vaccination. V gene TRBV28 combines with J gene TRBJ1-2; the D gene is possibly TRBD1 (5 bases). The receptor comes from an adult in good health. The CDR3 DNA reads TGTGCCAGCACGGGGGACGGAGTTCTCGTCTATGGCTACACCTTC. This encodes CASTGDGVLVYGYTF.